This T cell receptor (beta chain) was sequenced for a study of blood T cell repertoires in COVID-19. This clone was observed a few times. The length of the CDR3 is 16 residues. V was shortened by 0 bases and J by 12 bases, with 23 bases between the two germline ends. Germline V gene sequence: CDR1 GTSNPN, CDR2 SVGIG (reference sequence). Produced via immunoSEQ multiplex PCR; TCRdb's table is partial and in-frame only. Of 310,000 or so clones in the sample, 80% to 95% were seen once. The material sequenced was PBMCs or T cells enriched from blood (not recorded which). This clonotype was obtained from a woman under 40 who had recovered from COVID-19. J is TRBJ1-4 and V is TRBV30, with D tentatively TRBD1 (5 bases). The CDR3 is CAWSVPTRVSPLQLFF. CDR3 nucleotides: TGTGCCTGGAGTGTACCGACCAGGGTCAGTCCCCTCCAACTGTTTTTT.